This T cell receptor beta chain came from a study of shared T cell receptors in the human thymus. This clone has more than one count but fewer than ten. This CDR3 has 16 residues. Trimming left V 5 bases short and J 5 bases short, with 19 bases between. CDR1 is MDHEN, CDR2 SYDVKM, per germline. Method: immunoSEQ multiplex PCR; TCRdb's copy keeps in-frame clones and lacks some. Found here are about 660,000 clones, 70% to 90% of them singletons; the top ten hold roughly 0.0086%. In addition, the sample was reused for a study of human thymus T cells. That paper states: Obtained as resections during corrective heart surgery, the thymus tissue was then studied.

The gene calls are TRBV28 and TRBJ2-1; D perhaps matches TRBD1 (5 bases). The origin of this receptor is a boy under two years old with a congenital heart defect. Sequenced material: thymocytes. Here the CDR3 DNA reads TGTGCCAGCAGTCTCGCCCAGGTGGACACCCACAATGAGCAGTTCTTC. As protein: CASSLAQVDTHNEQFF.